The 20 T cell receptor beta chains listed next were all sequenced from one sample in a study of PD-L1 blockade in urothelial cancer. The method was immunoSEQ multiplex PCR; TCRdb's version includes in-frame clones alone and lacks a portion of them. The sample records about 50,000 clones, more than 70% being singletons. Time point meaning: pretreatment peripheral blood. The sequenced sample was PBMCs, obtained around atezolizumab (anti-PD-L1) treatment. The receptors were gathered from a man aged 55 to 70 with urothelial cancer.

The CDR3 coding sequence is TGTGCCAGTAGTCCCCGCCGGCAGGGCGGCACTGAAGCTTTCTTT. It encodes CASSPRRQGGTEAFF. The J gene is TRBJ1-1, the V gene TRBV19, with D perhaps matching TRBD1 (5 bases). The CDR3 covers 15 residues. The germline V gene encodes CDR1 LNHDA and CDR2 SQIVND (reference sequence). With 5 bases removed from V and 4 bases from J, the gap between germline ends came to 17 bases. Full variable domain (remainder filled in from reference TRBV19 and TRBJ1-1): DGGITQSPKYLFRKEGQNVTLSCEQNLNHDAMYWYRQDPGQGLRLIYYSQIVNDFQKGDIAEGYSVSREKKESFPLTVTSAQKNPTAFYLCASSPRRQGGTEAFFGQGTRLTVV.

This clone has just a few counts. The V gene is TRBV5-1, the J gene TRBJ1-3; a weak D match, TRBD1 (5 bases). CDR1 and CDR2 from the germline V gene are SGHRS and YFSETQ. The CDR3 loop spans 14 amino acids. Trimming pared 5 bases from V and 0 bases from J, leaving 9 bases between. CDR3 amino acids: CASRRDGSGNTIYF. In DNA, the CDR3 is TGCGCCAGCAGGCGGGACGGCTCTGGAAACACCATATATTTT. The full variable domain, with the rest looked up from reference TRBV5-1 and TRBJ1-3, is KAGVTQTPRYLIKTRGQQVTLSCSPISGHRSVSWYQQTPGQGLQFLFEYFSETQRNKGNFPGRFSGRQFSNSRSEMNVSTLELGDSALYLCASRRDGSGNTIYFGEGSWLTVV.

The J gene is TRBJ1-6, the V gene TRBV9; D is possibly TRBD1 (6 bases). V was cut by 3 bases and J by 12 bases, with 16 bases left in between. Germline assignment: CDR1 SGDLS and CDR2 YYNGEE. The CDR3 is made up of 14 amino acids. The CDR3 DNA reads TGTGCCAGCAGCGCAGGGGACCCGTACAGACCCCTCCACTTT. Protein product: CASSAGDPYRPLHF.

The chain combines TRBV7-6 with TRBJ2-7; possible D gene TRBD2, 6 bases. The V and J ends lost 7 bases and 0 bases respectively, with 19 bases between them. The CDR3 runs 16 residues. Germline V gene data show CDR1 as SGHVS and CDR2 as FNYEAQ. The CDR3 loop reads CASTPGVGTDSYEQYF. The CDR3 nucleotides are TGTGCCAGCACCCCGGGGGTGGGGACTGACTCCTACGAGCAGTACTTC.

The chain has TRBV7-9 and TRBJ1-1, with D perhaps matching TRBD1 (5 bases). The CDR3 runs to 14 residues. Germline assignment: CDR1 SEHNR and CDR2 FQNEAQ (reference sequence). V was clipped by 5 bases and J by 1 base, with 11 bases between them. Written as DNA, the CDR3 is TGTGCCAGCAGCCCGGACCAGGGGAACACTGAAGCTTTCTTT. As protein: CASSPDQGNTEAFF.

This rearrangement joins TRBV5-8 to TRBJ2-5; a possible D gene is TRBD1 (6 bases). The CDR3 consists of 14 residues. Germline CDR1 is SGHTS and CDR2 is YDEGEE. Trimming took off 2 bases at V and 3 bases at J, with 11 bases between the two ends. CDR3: CASSFGTKEETQYF. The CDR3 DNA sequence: TGTGCCAGCAGCTTCGGGACAAAGGAAGAGACCCAGTACTTC. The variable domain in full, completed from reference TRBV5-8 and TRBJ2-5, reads EAGVTQSPTHLIKTRGQQATLRCSPISGHTSVYWYQQALGLGLQFLLWYDEGEERNRGNFPPRFSGRQFPNYSSELNVNALELEDSALYLCASSFGTKEETQYFGPGTRLLVL.

Here the CDR3 reads CASSVAPLGPSTYEQYF. DNA for the CDR3: TGTGCCAGCAGCGTAGCCCCTCTGGGGCCCTCGACCTACGAGCAGTACTTC. The J gene is TRBJ2-7, the V gene TRBV9; a weak D match, TRBD1 (5 bases). Trimming cost V 0 bases and J 2 bases, with 18 bases left between them. The CDR3 is 17 amino acids. From germline, CDR1 is SGDLS and CDR2 YYNGEE. Based on the CDR3 plus reference TRBV9 and TRBJ2-7, the full variable domain is DSGVTQTPKHLITATGQRVTLRCSPRSGDLSVYWYQQSLDQGLQFLIQYYNGEERAKGNILERFSAQQFPDLHSELNLSSLELGDSALYFCASSVAPLGPSTYEQYFGPGTRLTVT.

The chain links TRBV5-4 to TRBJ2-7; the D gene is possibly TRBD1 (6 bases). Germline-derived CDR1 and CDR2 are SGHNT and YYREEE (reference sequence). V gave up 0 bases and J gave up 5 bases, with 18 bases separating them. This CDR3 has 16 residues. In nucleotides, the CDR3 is TGTGCCAGCAGCTTGGACCGGGACATCAACAGCCACGAGCAGTACTTC. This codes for CASSLDRDINSHEQYF.

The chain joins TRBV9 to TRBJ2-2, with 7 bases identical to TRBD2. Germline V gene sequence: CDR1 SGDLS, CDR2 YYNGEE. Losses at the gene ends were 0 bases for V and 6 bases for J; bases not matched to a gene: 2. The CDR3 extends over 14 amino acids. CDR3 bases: TGTGCCAGCAGCGTAGGGGGGGGATCCGGGGAGCTGTTTTTT. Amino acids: CASSVGGGSGELFF.

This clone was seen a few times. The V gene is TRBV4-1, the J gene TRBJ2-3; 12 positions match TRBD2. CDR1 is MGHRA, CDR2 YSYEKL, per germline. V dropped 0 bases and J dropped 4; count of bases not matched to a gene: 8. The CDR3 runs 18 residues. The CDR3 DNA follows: TGCGCCAGCAGCCAAGATCGGGCTAGCGGGAGGGCCGCAGATACGCAGTATTTT. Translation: CASSQDRASGRAADTQYF.

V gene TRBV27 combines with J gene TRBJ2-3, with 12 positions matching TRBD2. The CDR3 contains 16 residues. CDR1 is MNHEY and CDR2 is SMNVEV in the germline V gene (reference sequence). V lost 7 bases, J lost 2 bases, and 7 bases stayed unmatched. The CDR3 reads CASTYRLAGATDTQYF. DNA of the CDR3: TGTGCCAGCACCTATAGACTAGCGGGGGCCACAGATACGCAGTATTTT.

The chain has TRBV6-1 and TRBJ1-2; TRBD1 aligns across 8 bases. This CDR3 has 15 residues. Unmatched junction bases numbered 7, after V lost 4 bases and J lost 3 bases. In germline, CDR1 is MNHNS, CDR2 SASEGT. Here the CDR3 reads CASSGTSGGDYGYTF. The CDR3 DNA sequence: TGTGCCAGCAGTGGTACCTCAGGGGGCGACTATGGCTACACCTTC.

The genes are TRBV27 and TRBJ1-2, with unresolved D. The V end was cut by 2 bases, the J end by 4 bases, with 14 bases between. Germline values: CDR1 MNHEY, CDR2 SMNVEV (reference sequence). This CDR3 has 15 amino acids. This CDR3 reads CASSLGGPTSYGYTF. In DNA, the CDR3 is TGTGCCAGCAGTTTAGGCGGACCGACTAGCTATGGCTACACCTTC.

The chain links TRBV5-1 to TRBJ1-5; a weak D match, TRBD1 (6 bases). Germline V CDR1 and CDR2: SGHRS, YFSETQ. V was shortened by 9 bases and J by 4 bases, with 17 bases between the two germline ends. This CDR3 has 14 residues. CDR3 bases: TGCGCCAAAACGGGGGGCAATAGAAATCAGCCCCAGCATTTT. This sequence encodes CAKTGGNRNQPQHF.

Here the CDR3 reads CASSPPGQGAAHEQYF. CDR3 nucleotides: TGTGCCAGCTCACCCCCCGGACAGGGGGCCGCCCACGAGCAGTACTTC. The rearrangement joins TRBV18 to TRBJ2-7, with 11 bases that match TRBD1. Trimming cost V 3 bases and J 5 bases; bases outside gene matches: 9. The CDR3 is made up of 16 amino acids. CDR1 is KGHSH and CDR2 is LQKENI in the germline V gene.

DNA for the CDR3: TGTGCCTGGGGAGCGGGCACTAGCACAGATACGCAGTATTTT. It translates to CAWGAGTSTDTQYF. This chain joins TRBV30 and TRBJ2-3; D possibly corresponds to TRBD2 (6 bases). CDR3 length equals 14 residues. V lost 5 bases, J lost 0 bases, and 12 bases lay in between. Germline CDR1 reads GTSNPN; CDR2 reads SVGIG (reference sequence).

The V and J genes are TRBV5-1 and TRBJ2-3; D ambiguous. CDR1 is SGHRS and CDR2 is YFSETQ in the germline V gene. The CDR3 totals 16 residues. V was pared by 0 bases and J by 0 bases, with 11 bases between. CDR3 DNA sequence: TGCGCCAGCAGCTTGGGCATGGCGGCTAGCACAGATACGCAGTATTTT. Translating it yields CASSLGMAASTDTQYF.

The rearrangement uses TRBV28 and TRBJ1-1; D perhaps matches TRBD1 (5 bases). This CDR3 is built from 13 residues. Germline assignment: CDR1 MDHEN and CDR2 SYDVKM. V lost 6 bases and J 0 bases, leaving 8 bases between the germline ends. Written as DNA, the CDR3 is TGTGCCAGCAGGGGGCCGTTGAACACTGAAGCTTTCTTT. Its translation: CASRGPLNTEAFF.

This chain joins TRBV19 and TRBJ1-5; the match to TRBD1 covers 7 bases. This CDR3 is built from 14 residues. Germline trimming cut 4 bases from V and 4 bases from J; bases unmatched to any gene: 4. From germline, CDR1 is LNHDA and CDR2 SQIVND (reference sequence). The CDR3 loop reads CASSRGTANQPQHF. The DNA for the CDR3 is TGTGCCAGTAGTAGAGGGACAGCGAATCAGCCCCAGCATTTT.

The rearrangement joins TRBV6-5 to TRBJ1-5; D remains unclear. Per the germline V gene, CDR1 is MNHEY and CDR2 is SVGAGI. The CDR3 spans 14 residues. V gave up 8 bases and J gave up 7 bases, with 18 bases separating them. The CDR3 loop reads CASGAQTADQPQHF. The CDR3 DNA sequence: TGTGCCAGCGGCGCCCAAACAGCGGACCAGCCCCAGCATTTT.